This T cell receptor beta chain derives from a study of T cells in Graves' hyperthyroidism and ophthalmopathy. Study overall: The initial diagnosis was the point when peripheral blood was collected, ahead of any treatment.

Trimming shortened V by 7 bases and J by 7 bases, and 19 bases separated the two germline ends. This CDR3 comprises 14 residues. Germline-derived CDR1 and CDR2 are MNHNS and SASEGT. At least ten counts were recorded for this clonotype. TCR beta CDR3 sequences were amplified from RNA transcripts. First-round RT-PCR of the TCR CDR3 relied on the HTBI primer set. Using its own MiXCR run on the multiplex PCR reads, TCRdb lists one record per CDR3 protein. This table holds a few hundred thousand distinct CDR3 sequences, roughly 14% found once. Orbital computed tomography and thyroid ultrasound, together with serum TRAb and thyroxine and clinical symptoms, were used for diagnoses.

The clonotype originates from a woman aged 25 to 39 with Graves' hyperthyroidism. V gene TRBV6-1 combines with J gene TRBJ1-1; D is ambiguous. The sample taken for sequencing was blood. CDR3 in amino acids: CASTDGDGSSEAFF. Written as DNA, the CDR3 is TGTGCCAGCACCGACGGGGATGGAAGCAGTGAAGCTTTCTTT.